Below, 13 T cell receptor beta chains from the same sample are listed, as sequenced in a study of T-cell reconstitution after alpha-beta-depleted transplantation in children. Preparation of the TCRbeta library used unique molecular identifiers. TCRdb itself ran the PCR reads through MiXCR, one entry per CDR3 protein. Found here are 450,000 to 550,000 distinct CDR3 sequences, 11% of them singletons; the top ten hold roughly 15%. This sample comprised PBMCs, mostly from graft donor cells, obtained 180 days after TCRalphabeta/CD19-depleted stem cell transplant. The receptor set was obtained from a female patient aged 2-9 years who had a stem cell transplant for aplastic anemia, so the T cells may come from the graft donor.

This chain joins TRBV5-5 and TRBJ2-3; 8 bases are shared with TRBD2. The CDR3 spans 16 residues. Per germline, CDR1 SGHKS and CDR2 YYEKEE (reference sequence). After removal of 1 base from V and 5 bases from J, the junction contained 9 bases not matched to a gene. As DNA, the CDR3 is TGTGCCAGCAGCTTGTCACTAGCGGAGGGGGAAGATACGCAGTATTTT. Translated, it gives CASSLSLAEGEDTQYF.

This chain joins TRBV4-3 and TRBJ2-7; 7 bases are shared with TRBD1. V lost 2 bases and J lost 0; bases outside the gene matches: 1. Germline V gene sequence: CDR1 LGHNA, CDR2 YSLEER. The CDR3 covers 14 residues. In DNA form, the CDR3 reads TGCGCCAGCAGCCAAAGGGACAGCTCCTACGAGCAGTACTTC. Amino acids: CASSQRDSSYEQYF.

There are many counts of this clonotype. The CDR3 nucleotides are TGTGCCATCAGGAAGGGACGGGGTGCCTACAATGAGCAGTTCTTC. Translation gives CAIRKGRGAYNEQFF. This chain uses TRBV10-3 with TRBJ2-1, with D tentatively TRBD1 or TRBD2 (5 bases each). Trimming took off 6 bases at V and 2 bases at J, with 14 bases between the two ends. The CDR3 runs to 15 residues. Germline V lookup: CDR1 ENHRY, CDR2 SYGVKD.

The chain is built from TRBV7-8 and TRBJ2-1; TRBD1 is a possible D gene (7 bases). There are 15 residues in the CDR3. Trimming removed 5 bases at V and 7 bases at J, with 18 bases between. The germline V gene has CDR1 SGHVS and CDR2 FQNEAQ. CDR3 sequence (DNA): TGTGCCAGCAGCCTCCCGGGACCAGGGGGGAATGAGCAGTTCTTC. It is translated as CASSLPGPGGNEQFF.

The chain joins TRBV9 to TRBJ2-5; 8 bases map to TRBD2. Germline CDR1 and CDR2: SGDLS and YYNGEE. Trimming removed 4 bases from V and 4 bases from J; junction bases left unmatched: 6. The CDR3 runs 14 residues. The CDR3 loop reads CASSRGLAGETQYF. CDR3 sequence (DNA): TGTGCCAGCAGCCGGGGGCTAGCGGGAGAGACCCAGTACTTC.

V is TRBV4-1 and J is TRBJ1-5; TRBD1 agrees at 12 bases. This CDR3 has 21 amino acids. The germline V gene encodes CDR1 MGHRA and CDR2 YSYEKL. The V gene end was trimmed by 0 bases and the J gene end by 0 bases; junction bases not matched to a gene: 12. As DNA, the CDR3 is TGCGCCAGCAGCCAAGATTTCTGGGACAGGGGGCGTTCGGGTAGCAATCAGCCCCAGCATTTT. Its protein is CASSQDFWDRGRSGSNQPQHF.

The chain combines TRBV9 with TRBJ2-2, with 12 bases lining up with TRBD2. Germline V gene sequence: CDR1 SGDLS, CDR2 YYNGEE. Trimming took 3 bases from V and 7 from J; bases not matched to a gene: 4. The CDR3 is 15 residues long. As DNA, the CDR3 is TGTGCCAGCAGCGCTAGCGGGAGGGCCATCGGGGAGCTGTTTTTT. Its translation: CASSASGRAIGELFF.

The chain links TRBV28 to TRBJ2-1; 13 bases match TRBD2. The V segment lost 6 bases and the J segment 9 bases; nucleotides outside the gene matches: 8. CDR1 and CDR2 from the germline V gene are MDHEN and SYDVKM. This CDR3 is 15 amino acids long. In DNA form, the CDR3 reads TGTGCCAGCAGCCTACTAGCGGGAGGGCCTGGTGAGCAGTTCTTC. As protein: CASSLLAGGPGEQFF.

The rearrangement uses TRBV7-8 and TRBJ1-5; no firm D call. CDR3 size: 13 residues. Germline V gene lookup returns CDR1 SGHVS and CDR2 FQNEAQ. V lost 5 bases and J lost 7, with 12 bases in between. In nucleotides, the CDR3 is TGTGCCAGCAGCGCCTGGGCGGGGCAGCCCCAGCATTTT. This sequence encodes CASSAWAGQPQHF.

This clonotype was seen a few times. The CDR3 DNA reads TGTGCCAGCAGTCATGACAGGGGTAGGCTGTTTTTT. It specifies CASSHDRGRLFF. V and J are TRBV7-2 and TRBJ1-4, with 8 positions matching TRBD1. The germline CDR1 and CDR2 sequences are SGHTA and FQGNSA. The CDR3 is 12 residues long. Unmatched junction bases numbered 8, after V lost 6 bases and J lost 14 bases.

This clonotype occurred a few times. The chain couples TRBV29-1 to TRBJ2-1; TRBD2 is a possible D gene (5 bases). This CDR3 contains 14 residues. The germline V and J ends were trimmed by 3 bases and 1 base, with 10 bases remaining between them. Germline V lookup: CDR1 SQVTM, CDR2 ANQGSEA. CDR3: CSVESGTSYNEQFF. The CDR3 bases are TGCAGCGTTGAGAGCGGCACTTCCTACAATGAGCAGTTCTTC.

The chain uses TRBV6-2 or TRBV6-3 and TRBJ2-1; 9 positions agree with TRBD2. CDR1 is MNHEY and CDR2 is SVGEGT in the germline V gene. The V gene end was trimmed by 2 bases and the J gene end by 8 bases; junction bases not matched to a gene: 10. The length of the CDR3 is 16 residues. For the CDR3, the DNA is TGTGCCAGCAGTTACGGGTTTAGCGGGAGTAGGGATGAGCAGTTCTTC. Amino acid sequence: CASSYGFSGSRDEQFF.

This clonotype was counted at least ten times. V is TRBV20-1 and J is TRBJ2-1, with 10 bases aligning to TRBD2. The V gene end was trimmed by 0 bases and the J gene end by 7 bases; junction bases not matched to a gene: 15. Germline loops: CDR1 DFQATT, CDR2 SNEGSKA (reference sequence). CDR3 length: 18 amino acids. This chain's CDR3 is CSARDIARASGRTNEQFF. In nucleotides, the CDR3 is TGCAGTGCTAGAGATATTGCCCGGGCTAGCGGGAGAACGAATGAGCAGTTCTTC.